One and the same sample provided the 24 T cell receptor beta chains below, sequenced in a study of PD-1 blockade in classical Hodgkin lymphoma. Assay: immunoSEQ multiplex PCR; the TCRdb copy retains only in-frame clones and omits some. The sample lists under 30,000 clones, 70% to 80% occurring once. No patient escaped relapse after autologous stem cell transplantation, and brentuximab vedotin exposure varied. The source material was peripheral blood mononuclear cells (PBMCs), sampled before the second cycle of nivolumab. The receptor source for this set is a human donor with classical Hodgkin lymphoma.

V is TRBV7-2 and J is TRBJ2-1; 8 bases are shared with TRBD2. This CDR3 has 15 amino acids. The V gene's germline CDR1 is SGHTA and CDR2 FQGNSA. J gave up 9 bases and V 1 base, and 8 bases lay outside the gene matches. The CDR3 DNA reads as TGTGCCAGCAGCTTAGAAGGCCTAGCGGGTAGTGAGCAGTTCTTC. This gives the protein CASSLEGLAGSEQFF.

This clone occurred once. V usage is TRBV19 and J usage is TRBJ1-2; no clear D. From germline, CDR1 is LNHDA and CDR2 SQIVND (reference sequence). Trimming stripped 7 bases from V and 7 bases from J, with 13 bases between. The CDR3 is made up of 12 amino acids. For the CDR3, the DNA is TGTGCCAGTAACCTGGGTTACGGTGGCTACACCTTC. It is translated as CASNLGYGGYTF.

The chain has TRBV29-1 and TRBJ2-7, with a tentative D call TRBD2 (5 bases). The CDR3 consists of 14 residues. Per germline, CDR1 SQVTM and CDR2 ANQGSEA. Trimming stripped 5 bases from V and 2 bases from J, with 16 bases between. CDR3: CSVTRGGNPYEQYF. In DNA form, the CDR3 reads TGCAGCGTTACCCGGGGTGGGAATCCCTACGAGCAGTACTTC.

This chain's CDR3 is CASSSRGTYNEQFF. The CDR3 bases are TGTGCCAGCAGCTCCAGGGGCACCTACAATGAGCAGTTCTTC. This sequence joins TRBV11-2 and TRBJ2-1; D possibly corresponds to TRBD1 (6 bases). Between the trimmed V and J ends, which lost 4 bases and 2 bases, there was a span of 9 bases. The CDR3 spans 14 residues. Germline V CDR1 and CDR2: SGHAT, FQNNGV.

This sequence joins TRBV7-2 and TRBJ2-5; TRBD2 matches 9 bases. The V and J ends lost 2 bases and 4 bases, in that order; junction bases with no gene match: 5. This CDR3 has 15 residues. The V gene's germline CDR1 is SGHTA and CDR2 FQGNSA. CDR3 sequence: CASSLMAGGRETQYF. In nucleotides, the CDR3 is TGTGCCAGCAGCTTAATGGCGGGGGGGCGAGAGACCCAGTACTTC.

V and J are TRBV4-3 and TRBJ2-2, with 8 bases that match TRBD2. Germline loops: CDR1 LGHNA, CDR2 YSLEER. The length of the CDR3 is 16 residues. V was clipped by 0 bases and J by 5 bases; unmatched bases: 5. The CDR3 region has the DNA TGCGCCAGCAGCCAAGATTTGGCTAGCGGGACCGGGGAGCTGTTTTTT. It encodes CASSQDLASGTGELFF.

V usage is TRBV6-5 and J usage is TRBJ2-5; the D gene is possibly TRBD1 (5 bases). Germline CDR1 is MNHEY and CDR2 is SVGAGI. This CDR3 is built from 14 residues. The ends were cut back, 10 bases at V and 9 bases at J, with 24 bases in the middle. The CDR3: CAKKAAVKGPPQYF. Here the CDR3 DNA reads TGTGCCAAGAAGGCTGCGGTCAAGGGGCCGCCCCAGTACTTC.

The sample holds a few counts of this clone. V and J are TRBV7-3 and TRBJ1-6; weak D call: TRBD1 (5 bases). The CDR3 consists of 14 residues. Trimming took 8 bases from V and 6 from J, leaving 14 bases between them. Germline CDR1 SGHTA, CDR2 FQGTGA. The CDR3 DNA reads as TGTGCCAGCTCTTCCGGGGACCTTAATTCACCCCTCCACTTT. This encodes CASSSGDLNSPLHF.

This clone was recorded only once. The gene calls are TRBV5-1 and TRBJ1-2, with D uncertain. The germline V and J ends were trimmed by 0 bases and 4 bases, with 13 bases remaining between them. CDR3 length: 15 amino acids. Germline CDR1 reads SGHRS; CDR2 reads YFSETQ. The CDR3 loop is CASSLGSGNSYGYTF. In nucleotides, the CDR3 is TGCGCCAGCAGCTTGGGGTCTGGGAATTCCTATGGCTACACCTTC.

This clone turned up a few times. The V call is TRBV5-1, the J call TRBJ1-2; 7 positions match TRBD1. Germline assignment: CDR1 SGHRS and CDR2 YFSETQ. The CDR3 has 14 amino acids. V dropped 3 bases and J dropped 1; count of bases not matched to a gene: 3. Written as DNA, the CDR3 is TGCGCCAGCAGCTCGACAGGGATTAACTATGGCTACACCTTC. This codes for CASSSTGINYGYTF.

The chain combines TRBV19 with TRBJ1-4, with 8 positions matching TRBD1. The ends lost 6 bases at V and 6 bases at J; junction bases unmatched: 9. This CDR3 has 15 residues. Germline V gene data show CDR1 as LNHDA and CDR2 as SQIVND (reference sequence). The CDR3 bases are TGTGCCAGTAGATGGTGGGCAGGGGGCGATGAAAAACTGTTTTTT. Its protein is CASRWWAGGDEKLFF.

The chain uses TRBV2 and TRBJ2-3; 12 nucleotides line up with TRBD2. Germline V gene data show CDR1 as SNHLY and CDR2 as FYNNEI. V shed 6 bases and J 6 bases; nucleotides not matched to a gene: 4. This CDR3 region has 14 residues. The CDR3 region is CASRVGLAGDTQYF. The CDR3 DNA reads TGTGCCAGCAGGGTGGGACTAGCGGGTGATACGCAGTATTTT.

The chain combines TRBV6-6 with TRBJ1-1, with D uncertain. This CDR3 has 14 residues. The V gene lost 0 bases and the J gene lost 11 bases, with 16 bases spanning the gap. The germline gives CDR1 MNHNY, CDR2 SVGAGI (reference sequence). The CDR3 region has the DNA TGTGCCAGCAGTTACTCTAGGCTCCACAGAACGGCTTTCTTT. Encoded protein: CASSYSRLHRTAFF.

This chain uses TRBV11-1 with TRBJ2-7, with 9 bases aligning to TRBD1. Germline V gene lookup returns CDR1 SGHAT and CDR2 FQDESV (reference sequence). V dropped 5 bases and J dropped 3; count of bases not matched to a gene: 8. The CDR3 has 15 amino acids. CDR3 in DNA: TGTGCCAGCAGCCAACCGGGACAGGGAGTCTACGAGCAGTACTTC. Amino acid sequence: CASSQPGQGVYEQYF.

The chain links TRBV2 to TRBJ1-5, with a tentative D call TRBD1 (5 bases). Trimming removed 5 bases at V and 6 bases at J, with 14 bases between. This CDR3 spans 14 amino acids. Germline CDR1 is SNHLY and CDR2 is FYNNEI. The CDR3 DNA reads as TGTGCCAGCAGTCTATCAGGGAATAGTCAGCCCCAGCATTTT. It translates to CASSLSGNSQPQHF.

The V gene is TRBV29-1, the J gene TRBJ1-1; the D is unclear. Trimming took 5 bases from V and 7 from J, leaving 14 bases between them. The CDR3 runs 12 residues. Looked up from germline, CDR1 is SQVTM and CDR2 is ANQGSEA. The CDR3 region has the DNA TGCAGCGTTCGCGTAGCGGGCCTTGAAGCTTTCTTT. Residues: CSVRVAGLEAFF.

V usage is TRBV4-2 and J usage is TRBJ2-1; D gene unclear. Looked up from germline, CDR1 is LGHNA and CDR2 is YNFKEQ. Trimming took off 0 bases at V and 8 bases at J, with 11 bases between the two ends. CDR3 length equals 14 residues. CDR3 in amino acids: CASSQDRLGDEQFF. The CDR3 DNA sequence: TGTGCCAGCAGCCAAGATAGGCTAGGCGATGAGCAGTTCTTC.

This chain uses TRBV6-5 with TRBJ1-2; TRBD1 matches at 7 bases. V lost 0 bases to trimming and J lost 4 bases; unmatched junction nucleotides: 8. This CDR3 has 16 residues. The germline CDR1 and CDR2 sequences are MNHEY and SVGAGI. This CDR3 is CASSYSPTGAIYGYTF. The DNA for the CDR3 is TGTGCCAGCAGTTACTCGCCTACAGGGGCAATCTATGGCTACACCTTC.

Sample share makes this clone medium-sized (0.01 to 0.1%). The V call is TRBV11-1, the J call TRBJ2-7; D is uncertain. Trimming stripped 4 bases from V and 0 bases from J, with 13 bases between. Germline assignment: CDR1 SGHAT and CDR2 FQDESV (reference sequence). The CDR3 is 15 amino acids. CDR3 sequence: CASSSMASSSYEQYF. As DNA, the CDR3 is TGTGCCAGCAGCTCGATGGCCAGTAGCTCCTACGAGCAGTACTTC.

The chain joins TRBV28 to TRBJ2-1; D ambiguous. Trimming took 10 bases from V and 3 from J, leaving 4 bases between them. CDR3 length: 10 amino acids. Germline V gene data show CDR1 as MDHEN and CDR2 as SYDVKM. CDR3 region: CATVYNEQFF. CDR3 coding DNA: TGTGCCACAGTCTACAATGAGCAGTTCTTC. The entire variable domain, with the rest obtained from reference TRBV28 and TRBJ2-1, is as follows: DVKVTQSSRYLVKRTGEKVFLECVQDMDHENMFWYRQDPGLGLRLIYFSYDVKMKEKGDIPEGYSVSREKKERFSLILESASTNQTSMYLCATVYNEQFFGPGTRLTVL.

This sequence joins TRBV5-8 and TRBJ2-1; 10 positions agree with TRBD2. The V and J ends lost 5 bases and 8 bases, in that order; junction bases with no gene match: 13. The CDR3 spans 16 residues. The germline gives CDR1 SGHTS, CDR2 YDEGEE. CDR3 residues: CASSIERGGFGDEQFF. The DNA of the CDR3 is TGTGCCAGCAGTATAGAGCGGGGGGGCTTTGGGGATGAGCAGTTCTTC.

Only one count was recorded for this clone. The V and J genes are TRBV19 and TRBJ2-1; TRBD1 is a possible D gene (7 bases). With 3 bases removed from V and 5 bases from J, the gap between germline ends came to 17 bases. This CDR3 spans 16 amino acids. In germline, CDR1 is LNHDA, CDR2 SQIVND (reference sequence). The CDR3 DNA follows: TGTGCCAGTAGTATGAGGAAACAGGGGACTGACAATGAGCAGTTCTTC. It codes for CASSMRKQGTDNEQFF.

By sample fraction, this clone is medium-sized. This chain joins TRBV28 and TRBJ2-7; D not certain. Trimming left V 8 bases short and J 2 bases short, with 13 bases between. CDR3 length equals 13 residues. Germline-derived CDR1 and CDR2 are MDHEN and SYDVKM. CDR3 amino acids: CASSIGVAYEQYF. Here the CDR3 DNA reads TGTGCCAGCTCCATCGGAGTAGCCTACGAGCAGTACTTC.

The chain couples TRBV7-9 to TRBJ1-1, with D perhaps matching TRBD1 (6 bases). This CDR3 contains 18 residues. The V gene's germline CDR1 is SEHNR and CDR2 FQNEAQ (reference sequence). With 5 bases removed from V and 0 bases from J, the gap between germline ends came to 22 bases. The CDR3 protein is CASSATRGQNGMNTEAFF. CDR3 nucleotides: TGTGCCAGCAGCGCAACACGGGGGCAGAACGGGATGAACACTGAAGCTTTCTTT.